Given below is one T cell receptor beta chain in context. This CDR3 spans 16 amino acids. Trimming pared 5 bases from V and 3 bases from J, leaving 16 bases between. Germline V gene sequence: CDR1 KGHSH, CDR2 LQKENI. Assay: immunoSEQ multiplex PCR; the TCRdb copy retains only in-frame clones and omits some. The sample yields roughly 60,000 clones, approximately 90% seen once. This specimen belongs to a study of cytomegalovirus exposure and HLA in healthy donors. Source material: PBMCs. This chain uses TRBV18 with TRBJ1-4, with D possibly being TRBD1 (5 bases). The TCR was taken from a woman between 18 and 29 years old in good health and CMV-seronegative. The CDR3 spells CASSSGRESANEKLFF. The CDR3 bases are TGTGCCAGCTCATCAGGGCGAGAGTCAGCTAATGAAAAACTGTTTTTT.